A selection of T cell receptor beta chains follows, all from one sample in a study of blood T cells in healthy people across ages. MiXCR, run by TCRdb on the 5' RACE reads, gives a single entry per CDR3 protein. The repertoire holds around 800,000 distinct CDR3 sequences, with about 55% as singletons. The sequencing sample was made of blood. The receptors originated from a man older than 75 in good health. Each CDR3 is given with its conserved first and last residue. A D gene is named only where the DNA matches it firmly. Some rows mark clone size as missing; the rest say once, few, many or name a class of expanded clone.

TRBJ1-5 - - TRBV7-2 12 TGTGCCAGCAGCTCTAACAATCAGCCCCAGCATTTT CASSSNNQPQHF
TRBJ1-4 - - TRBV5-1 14 TGCGCCAGCAGAAGGGCCAGTTCCAATGAAAAACTGTTTTTT CASRRASSNEKLFF
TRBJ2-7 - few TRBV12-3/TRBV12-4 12 TGTGCCAGCGGCCGACTAGTAGACGAGCAGTACTTC CASGRLVDEQYF
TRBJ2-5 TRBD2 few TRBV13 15 TGTGCCAGCAGCTTCAACGGACTAGCGGGAGGGGAGCAGTACTTC CASSFNGLAGGEQYF
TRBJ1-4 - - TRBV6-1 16 TGTGCCAGCAGTGAAGACACAGGCGTCGGAAATGAAAAACTGTTTTTT CASSEDTGVGNEKLFF
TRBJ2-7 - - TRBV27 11 TGTGCCAGTTCCGGGGTCAACGAGCAGTACTTC CASSGVNEQYF
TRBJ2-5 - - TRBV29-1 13 TGCAGCGTGGGAGTGGGTTTACAAGAGACCCAGTACTTC CSVGVGLQETQYF
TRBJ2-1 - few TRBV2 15 TGTGCCAGCAGTGAAGTGGTTTTGTCGGGCAATGAGCAGTTCTTC CASSEVVLSGNEQFF
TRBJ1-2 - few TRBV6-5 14 TGTGCCAGCAGCCGGACGTCGGCTAACTATGGCTACACCTTC CASSRTSANYGYTF
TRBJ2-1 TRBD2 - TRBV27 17 TGTGCCAGCAGTTTACGTTGCGGACTAGCGGGAGAGTGTGAGCAGTTCTTC CASSLRCGLAGECEQFF
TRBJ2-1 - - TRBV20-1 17 TGCAGTGCTGAAGACTGGCTAGCAAGAAGCTCCTACAATGAGCAGTTCTTC CSAEDWLARSSYNEQFF
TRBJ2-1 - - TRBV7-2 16 TGTGCCAGCAGTCGCTTTTCAGTCCGCGGAAACAATGAGCAGTTCTTC CASSRFSVRGNNEQFF
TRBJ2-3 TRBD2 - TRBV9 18 TGTGCCAGCAGCGTAACTAGCGGGAGGGCCCAAAGCACAGATACGCAGTATTTT CASSVTSGRAQSTDTQYF
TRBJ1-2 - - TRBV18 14 TGTGCCAGCTCACCAATAAGTGACAACTATGGCTACACCTTC CASSPISDNYGYTF
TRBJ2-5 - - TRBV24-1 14 TGTGCCACCAGTGATGCCTCGGGGGAGGAGACCCAGTACTTC CATSDASGEETQYF
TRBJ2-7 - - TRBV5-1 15 TGCGCCAGCAGCTTCTGGCGCGAGGGGGGAGGAGAGCAGTACTTC CASSFWREGGGEQYF
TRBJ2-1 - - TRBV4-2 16 TGTGCCAGCAGCCAAGAACCCTACGGTATCGACAATGAGCAGTTCTTC CASSQEPYGIDNEQFF
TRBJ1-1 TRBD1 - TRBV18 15 TGTGCCAGCTCCCAGGGGGGACAGGTGAACACTGAAGCTTTCTTT CASSQGGQVNTEAFF
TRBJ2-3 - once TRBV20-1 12 TGCAGTGCCGACCAGGGGGGTAATACGCAGTATTTT CSADQGGNTQYF
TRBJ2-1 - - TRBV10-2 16 TGCGCCAGCAGTGACGGGAGCCCCTGGGTATACAATGAGCAGTTCTTC CASSDGSPWVYNEQFF
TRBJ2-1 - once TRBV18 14 TGTGCCAGCTCACCCCCTGCAGGGAACAATGAGCAGTTCTTC CASSPPAGNNEQFF